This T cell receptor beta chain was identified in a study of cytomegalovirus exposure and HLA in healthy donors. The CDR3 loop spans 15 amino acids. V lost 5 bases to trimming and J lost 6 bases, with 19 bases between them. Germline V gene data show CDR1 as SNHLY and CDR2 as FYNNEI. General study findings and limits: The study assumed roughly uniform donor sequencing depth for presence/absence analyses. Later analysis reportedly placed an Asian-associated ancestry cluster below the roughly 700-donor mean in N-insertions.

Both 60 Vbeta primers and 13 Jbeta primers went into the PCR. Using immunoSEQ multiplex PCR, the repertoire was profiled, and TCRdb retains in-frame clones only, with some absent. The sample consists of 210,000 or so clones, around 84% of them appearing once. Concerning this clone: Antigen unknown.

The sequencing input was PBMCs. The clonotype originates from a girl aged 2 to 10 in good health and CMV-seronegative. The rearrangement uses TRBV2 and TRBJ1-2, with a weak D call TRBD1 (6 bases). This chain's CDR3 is CASSPLGQPLHGYTF. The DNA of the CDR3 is TGTGCCAGCAGTCCCCTAGGACAGCCCCTTCATGGCTACACCTTC.